This record covers a single TCR beta chain. Antigen: not known. TCRdb ran MiXCR on the reads and lists one entry per CDR3 protein. The sample includes a few hundred thousand distinct CDR3 sequences, 25% to 35% seen only once; the top ten take over 15%. Trimming shortened V by 2 bases and J by 6 bases, and 14 bases separated the two germline ends. The germline V gene encodes CDR1 MDHEN and CDR2 SYDVKM. The CDR3 is 15 residues long. The data derive from a study of T cell repertoires in cytomegalovirus infection. Whole-study results and caveats: HLA-C-restricted CMV clonotypes gave the most frequent clonotype in two of eight donors.

The sequencing here drew on cultured PBMCs, taken from culture after CMV antigen stimulation. This sequence joins TRBV28 and TRBJ2-1; D not resolved. This TCR was sampled from a human donor in good health (CMV status not recorded). Some clones in this sample may be carry-over from other donors' samples. CDR3 DNA sequence: TGTGCCAGCAGTTTACTTAGGCAGGTACCCAATGAGCAGTTCTTC. It translates to CASSLLRQVPNEQFF.